This paragraph covers one T cell receptor (beta chain) sequence. This sample is drawn from a study of blood T cell repertoires in COVID-19. As for the study in general: Acute and convalescent COVID-19 specimens originated in the United States, Italy and Spain.

The germline gives CDR1 SGHTA, CDR2 FQGNSA. This CDR3 has 15 amino acids. V lost 1 base and J lost 4, with 11 bases in between. Methods used by the authors: For nucleated cells, counts were estimated from reference gene primer amplification. Assay: immunoSEQ multiplex PCR; the TCRdb copy retains only in-frame clones and omits some. The V and J calls and the clone size are those of that table, but D and trimming were determined from the DNA. The table lists 180,000 or so clones, approximately 86% of them singletons. This TCR was recovered from a woman older than 75 with acute or convalescent COVID-19. Sequenced material: peripheral blood. The rearrangement links TRBV7-2 to TRBJ1-3; possibly TRBD1 for D (5 bases). Here the CDR3 DNA reads TGTGCCAGCAGCTTAGATCTCAGGGTCGGAAACACCATATATTTT. It translates to CASSLDLRVGNTIYF.